This T cell receptor (beta chain) originates from a study of T-cell reconstitution after alpha-beta-depleted transplantation in children. Trimming stripped 4 bases from V and 4 bases from J, with 19 bases between. Germline V gene lookup returns CDR1 SGHDT and CDR2 YYEEEE. This CDR3 has 16 amino acids. The authors prepared the TCRbeta library with unique molecular identifiers. TCRdb called the PCR reads again in MiXCR, with one record for every CDR3 protein. The data show some 490,000 distinct CDR3 sequences, roughly an eighth seen once. Sequenced here: PBMCs from the stem cell graft donor, sampled from the stem cell graft. This rearrangement joins TRBV5-6 to TRBJ2-3, with D possibly being TRBD2 (6 bases). The clonotype originates from a human donor who donated a stem cell graft to a child with combined immunodeficiency. The CDR3 DNA reads as TGTGCCAGCAGCGAGGACTACGCAGGCAGTCCAGATACGCAGTATTTT. This translates into CASSEDYAGSPDTQYF.